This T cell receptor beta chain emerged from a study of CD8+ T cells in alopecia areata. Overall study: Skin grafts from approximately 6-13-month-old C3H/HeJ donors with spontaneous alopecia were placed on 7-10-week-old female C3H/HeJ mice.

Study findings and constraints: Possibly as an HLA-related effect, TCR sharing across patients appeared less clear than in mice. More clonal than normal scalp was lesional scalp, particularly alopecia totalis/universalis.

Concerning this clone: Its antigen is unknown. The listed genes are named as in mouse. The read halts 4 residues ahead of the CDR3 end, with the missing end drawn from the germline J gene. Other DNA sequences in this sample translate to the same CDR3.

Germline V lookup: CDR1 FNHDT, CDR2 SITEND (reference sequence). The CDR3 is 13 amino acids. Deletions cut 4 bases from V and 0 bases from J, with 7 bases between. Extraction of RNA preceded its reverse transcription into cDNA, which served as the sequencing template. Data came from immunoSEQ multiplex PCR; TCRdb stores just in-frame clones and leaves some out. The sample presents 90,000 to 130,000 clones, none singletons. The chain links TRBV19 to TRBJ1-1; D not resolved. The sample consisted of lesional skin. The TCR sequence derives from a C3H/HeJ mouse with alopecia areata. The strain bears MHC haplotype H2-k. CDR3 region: CASSSQANTEVFF. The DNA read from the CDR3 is TGTGCCAGCAGTTCACAAGCAAACACA.